This TCR beta chain is drawn from a study of T-cell memory formation after mild COVID-19. Study at large: TCR clusters largely stayed donor specific. General observations from the study: Clones that contracted clustered mainly in CM and EM if CD4+ and in EMRA if CD8+. Second-wave clones that peaked on day 37 lacked confirmed SARS-CoV-2 specificity.

Barcoded TCR alpha and TCR beta cDNA libraries with UMIs came from 5'RACE using constant-segment primers. A single record per CDR3 protein comes from TCRdb applying MiXCR to the 5' RACE reads. The sample lists a few hundred thousand distinct CDR3 sequences, around 8% occurring once. Remarks on this clonotype: Its cognate antigen is unknown.

The CDR3 is 15 amino acids. Germline assignment: CDR1 MGHRA and CDR2 YSYEKL. Trimming shortened V by 5 bases and J by 5 bases, and 17 bases separated the two germline ends. The chain combines TRBV4-1 with TRBJ2-3; possibly TRBD1 or TRBD2 for D (5 bases each). Sequenced input: PBMCs or a T cell subset sorted from them (not recorded which). The TCR originated in a man between 18 and 35 years old who had mild COVID-19 (a few samples of this study predate the infection). Cell type and time point are not known. In nucleotides, the CDR3 is TGCGCCAGCAGCGACCGGGGACCCAAACAAGATACGCAGTATTTT. It translates to CASSDRGPKQDTQYF.